This T cell receptor (beta chain) derives from a study of blood T cells in healthy people across ages. General study findings and limits: Aged donors had fewer naive CD4+ cells and lower diversity than long-lived donors. Across samples, TCR beta diversity tracked strongly with naive T cell percentage. It was not possible, with unsorted PBMCs, to conclusively compare naive and antigen-experienced cells.

A second about 7 to 12 cycle PCR used barcoded and J-beta primers. TCRdb reprocessed the 5' RACE reads via MiXCR and lists one record per CDR3 protein. The repertoire holds 600,000 or so distinct CDR3 sequences, roughly 21% seen once, with 3% to 4.5% in the top ten. A remark on this clonotype: Antigen specificity is unknown.

They isolated at least 6.5 million PBMCs from each sample. The sample taken for sequencing was blood. The receptor's source is a man aged 70-80 years in good health.

For the CDR3, the DNA is TGTGCCAGCAGTCAGGGGATCGTCACCGGGGAGCTGTTTTTT. Its translation is CASSQGIVTGELFF. The V call is TRBV28, the J call TRBJ2-2; TRBD1 might be the D (6 bases). Germline lookup yields CDR1 MDHEN and CDR2 SYDVKM. Trimming took off 5 bases at V and 4 bases at J, with 11 bases between the two ends. The CDR3 consists of 14 residues.